This TCR beta chain was captured by sequencing in a study of identical twins. All of the donors were Caucasians in good health. TCRdb used MiXCR to reprocess the 5' RACE reads, holding one entry per CDR3 protein. The sample gives about 790,000 distinct CDR3 sequences, around a sixth of which show up once; 13% is in the top ten. Germline V lookup: CDR1 SGHRS, CDR2 YFSETQ. The V and J ends lost 1 base and 0 bases, in that order; junction bases with no gene match: 4. The CDR3 runs 16 residues. These data are also associated with another study on T cells expressing NK-cell markers.

The receptor's source is a woman under 30 in good health. The chain has TRBV5-1 and TRBJ2-1; 7 bases are a match to TRBD1. Sequenced: PBMCs. The CDR3 DNA reads as TGCGCCAGCAGCTTGACGACAGGGAGCTCCTACAATGAGCAGTTCTTC. The encoded protein is CASSLTTGSSYNEQFF.